These 23 T cell receptor beta chains were sequenced from one sample in a study of T cell responses to AZD1222 COVID-19 vaccine. The table came from immunoSEQ multiplex PCR; TCRdb's copy has only in-frame clones and leaves some out. The table records 150,000 or so clones, about 93% of them present only once. The source material was peripheral blood, sampled on day 0 of AZD1222 vaccination. These receptors were obtained from an adult in good health.

This clone was seen only a few times. This rearrangement joins TRBV6-5 to TRBJ1-1, with unresolved D. The CDR3 totals 15 residues. V was cut by 2 bases and J by 6 bases, with 16 bases left in between. Germline assignment: CDR1 MNHEY and CDR2 SVGAGI. CDR3 loop: CASSYAVISTAEAFF. The CDR3 region has the DNA TGTGCCAGCAGTTACGCGGTCATTTCAACCGCTGAAGCTTTCTTT.

Remarks on this clone: Other DNA sequences in this specimen translate into the identical CDR3. The rearrangement uses TRBV7-2 and TRBJ2-7; 10 nucleotides align to TRBD1. Germline CDR1 and CDR2: SGHTA and FQGNSA. Trimming took 5 bases from V and 2 from J; bases not matched to a gene: 3. The CDR3 runs to 14 residues. The CDR3 DNA reads TGTGCCAGCAGCATTGGGACAGGGGCCTACGAGCAGTACTTC. It is translated as CASSIGTGAYEQYF.

CDR3 loop: CASSPSAGGQAYNEQFF. The CDR3 nucleotides are TGTGCCAGCAGCCCTTCGGCGGGAGGGCAGGCCTACAATGAGCAGTTCTTC. This chain links TRBV3-1 (or the pseudogene TRBV3-2) with TRBJ2-1; TRBD2 matches at 9 bases. J gave up 2 bases and V 4 bases, and 9 bases lay outside the gene matches. This CDR3 is built from 17 residues. Germline CDR1 LGHDT, CDR2 YNNKEL (reference sequence).

This clone was recorded only once. At one boundary the junction diverges from the germline segment, which might be a read error. This chain uses TRBV7-7 with TRBJ2-2, with D hard to call. The CDR3 is 12 amino acids. Looked up from germline, CDR1 is SSHAT and CDR2 is FNYEAQ (reference sequence). CDR3 in amino acids: CASSPVLGELFF. For the CDR3, the DNA is TGTGCTAGCAGCCCGGTGCTCGGGGAGCTGTTTTTT.

V usage is TRBV2 and J usage is TRBJ1-4, with D perhaps TRBD1 (6 bases). CDR3 length: 14 residues. The V and J ends lost 6 bases and 1 base respectively, with 9 bases between them. Per the germline V gene, CDR1 is SNHLY and CDR2 is FYNNEI. CDR3 protein: CASRTGRTNEKLFF. CDR3 nucleotides: TGTGCCAGCAGAACAGGGAGAACTAATGAAAAACTGTTTTTT.

This chain connects TRBV28 to TRBJ1-2; D is uncertain. Trimming removed 6 bases from V and 1 base from J, with 18 bases in between. From germline, CDR1 is MDHEN and CDR2 SYDVKM. The CDR3 length is 16 residues. The CDR3 loop is CASSSAASGVNYGYTF. CDR3 DNA sequence: TGTGCCAGCAGCTCGGCAGCAAGTGGGGTTAACTATGGCTACACCTTC.

The chain employs TRBV7-2 and TRBJ2-1; a possible D gene is TRBD2 (7 bases). Germline-derived CDR1 and CDR2 are SGHTA and FQGNSA. The CDR3 spans 14 residues. Trimming took 1 base from V and 10 from J, leaving 14 bases between them. In DNA, the CDR3 is TGTGCCAGCAGCTTAGTAGGCAGGGGAGGGGAGCAGTTCTTC. It yields the protein CASSLVGRGGEQFF. Filled out from reference TRBV7-2 and TRBJ2-1, the complete variable domain reads GAGVSQSPSNKVTEKGKDVELRCDPISGHTALYWYRQSLGQGLEFLIYFQGNSAPDKSGLPSDRFSAERTGGSVSTLTIQRTQQEDSAVYLCASSLVGRGGEQFFGPGTRLTVL.

The rearrangement links TRBV30 to TRBJ2-7; 10 nucleotides line up with TRBD1. The CDR3 consists of 14 residues. Unmatched junction bases numbered 4, after V lost 3 bases and J lost 2 bases. Germline V gene lookup returns CDR1 GTSNPN and CDR2 SVGIG (reference sequence). CDR3 protein: CAWSAGQGTYEQYF. The CDR3 DNA follows: TGTGCCTGGAGCGCGGGACAGGGGACCTACGAGCAGTACTTC.

V and J are TRBV2 and TRBJ2-7; tentatively, D is TRBD2 (8 bases). V lost 8 bases, J lost 9 bases, and 29 bases lay in between. Germline V lookup: CDR1 SNHLY, CDR2 FYNNEI. The CDR3 has 16 amino acids. Written as DNA, the CDR3 is TGTGCCAGCTTGGAGTTAAGTCGGGAGGGGGCAACAGTGCAGTACTTC. Residues: CASLELSREGATVQYF.

The V call is TRBV9, the J call TRBJ1-5; D is ambiguous. V was clipped by 3 bases and J by 5 bases, with 9 bases between them. This CDR3 has 13 amino acids. Germline CDR1 reads SGDLS; CDR2 reads YYNGEE. CDR3 loop: CASSATEYQPQHF. Written as DNA, the CDR3 is TGTGCCAGCAGCGCAACAGAGTATCAGCCCCAGCATTTT. Full variable domain (remainder filled in from reference TRBV9 and TRBJ1-5): DSGVTQTPKHLITATGQRVTLRCSPRSGDLSVYWYQQSLDQGLQFLIQYYNGEERAKGNILERFSAQQFPDLHSELNLSSLELGDSALYFCASSATEYQPQHFGDGTRLSIL.

The chain has TRBV5-6 and TRBJ1-2; no firm D call. Germline V gives CDR1 SGHDT, CDR2 YYEEEE. This CDR3 contains 14 residues. The ends were cut back, 0 bases at V and 2 bases at J, with 8 bases in the middle. The CDR3 here is CASSLGAGNYGYTF. As DNA, the CDR3 is TGTGCCAGCAGCTTGGGCGCCGGGAACTATGGCTACACCTTC.

The chain carries TRBV18 and TRBJ2-7; 7 positions agree with TRBD2. The CDR3 length is 16 residues. Trimming at V came to 3 bases and at J to 1 base, leaving 9 bases not matched to a gene. Per the germline V gene, CDR1 is KGHSH and CDR2 is LQKENI. CDR3 amino acids: CASSPRGGGRSYEQYF. In DNA, the CDR3 is TGTGCCAGCTCACCCCGCGGGGGAGGGAGGTCCTACGAGCAGTACTTC.

The chain uses TRBV12-3 or TRBV12-4 and TRBJ2-1; tentatively, D is TRBD1 (5 bases). There are 13 residues in the CDR3. Trimming left V 4 bases short and J 5 bases short, with 9 bases between. The CDR3: CASSSGYNNEQFF. The CDR3 region has the DNA TGTGCCAGCAGTTCAGGGTATAACAATGAGCAGTTCTTC.

V gene TRBV11-2 combines with J gene TRBJ2-7; TRBD2 agrees at 7 bases. Germline CDR1 and CDR2: SGHAT and FQNNGV. The trim removed 5 bases at V and 2 bases at J, leaving 12 bases unmatched. CDR3 size: 16 residues. As DNA, the CDR3 is TGTGCCAGCAGCCCACCCGGGCGGGAGACCACCTACGAGCAGTACTTC. Its protein is CASSPPGRETTYEQYF.

Concerning this clone: Other DNA sequences in the same sample also yield this CDR3. This chain links TRBV2 with TRBJ2-1; 7 bases fit TRBD2. The CDR3 extends over 13 amino acids. Trimming removed 8 bases from V and 3 bases from J; junction bases left unmatched: 4. In germline, CDR1 is SNHLY, CDR2 FYNNEI. The CDR3 nucleotides read TGTGCCAGCGGGCTAGCGGTCTACAATGAGCAGTTCTTC. Encoded protein: CASGLAVYNEQFF.

About this clone itself: The sample contains more than one DNA sequence encoding this CDR3. The V gene is TRBV6-2 or TRBV6-3, the J gene TRBJ1-3; D is unclear. CDR1 and CDR2 (germline): MNHEY, SVGEGT. This CDR3 comprises 15 residues. V lost 0 bases, J lost 0 bases, and 6 bases lay in between. The CDR3 region is CASSYSTSSGNTIYF. The CDR3 DNA follows: TGTGCCAGCAGTTACTCGACCAGCTCTGGAAACACCATATATTTT.

V gene TRBV3-1 (or the pseudogene TRBV3-2) combines with J gene TRBJ1-2; possible D gene TRBD1, 6 bases. CDR1 and CDR2 from the germline V gene are LGHDT and YNNKEL (reference sequence). The CDR3 runs to 15 residues. Trimming cost V 3 bases and J 2 bases, with 13 bases left between them. CDR3 in amino acids: CASSHMDRRNYGYTF. The CDR3 nucleotides are TGTGCCAGCAGCCACATGGACAGAAGGAACTATGGCTACACCTTC.

Comment on this clone: The sample contains more than one DNA sequence encoding this CDR3. The chain recombines TRBV18 with TRBJ2-5; D gene unclear. V lost 3 bases to trimming and J lost 1 base, with 0 bases between them. CDR3 length: 11 residues. The germline V gene encodes CDR1 KGHSH and CDR2 LQKENI. CDR3 nucleotides: TGTGCCAGCTCACCCCAAGAGACCCAGTACTTC. Translation: CASSPQETQYF.

The rearrangement links TRBV18 to TRBJ2-7; the match to TRBD2 covers 8 bases. Trimming cost V 2 bases and J 3 bases; bases outside gene matches: 3. Germline CDR1 is KGHSH and CDR2 is LQKENI. This CDR3 is built from 14 residues. The CDR3 nucleotides are TGTGCCAGCTCACCAGTGACTAGCGACTACGAGCAGTACTTC. Translated: CASSPVTSDYEQYF.

The chain carries TRBV19 and TRBJ1-2; D gene uncertain. Germline assignment: CDR1 LNHDA and CDR2 SQIVND (reference sequence). V lost 4 bases, J lost 2 bases, and 8 bases lay in between. This CDR3 has 13 residues. CDR3 coding DNA: TGTGCCAGTAGTAGATGGAACAACTATGGCTACACCTTC. This translates into CASSRWNNYGYTF.

The V gene is TRBV4-3, the J gene TRBJ2-2; 8 nucleotides align to TRBD2. V was clipped by 0 bases and J by 5 bases; unmatched bases: 11. Germline CDR1 reads LGHNA; CDR2 reads YSLEER. The length of the CDR3 is 18 residues. CDR3 sequence: CASSQEAAGVSWTGELFF. For the CDR3, the DNA is TGCGCCAGCAGCCAAGAGGCAGCGGGAGTAAGTTGGACCGGGGAGCTGTTTTTT.

The chain carries TRBV9 and TRBJ1-5; D is ambiguous. Germline assignment: CDR1 SGDLS and CDR2 YYNGEE. Trimming removed 0 bases from V and 1 base from J, with 11 bases in between. CDR3 length: 16 residues. CDR3 in amino acids: CASSVGSLGSNQPQHF. The CDR3, as DNA: TGTGCCAGCAGCGTAGGGTCCCTAGGCAGCAATCAGCCCCAGCATTTT. The entire variable domain, with the rest obtained from reference TRBV9 and TRBJ1-5, is as follows: DSGVTQTPKHLITATGQRVTLRCSPRSGDLSVYWYQQSLDQGLQFLIQYYNGEERAKGNILERFSAQQFPDLHSELNLSSLELGDSALYFCASSVGSLGSNQPQHFGDGTRLSIL.

The chain combines TRBV5-1 with TRBJ1-6; TRBD1 aligns across 9 bases. V shed 3 bases and J 9 bases; nucleotides not matched to a gene: 7. Germline loops: CDR1 SGHRS, CDR2 YFSETQ. The CDR3 is 15 amino acids. For the CDR3, the DNA is TGCGCCAGCAGCTCGGACAGGGGTTTCGGTTCACCCCTCCACTTT. Translation gives CASSSDRGFGSPLHF.